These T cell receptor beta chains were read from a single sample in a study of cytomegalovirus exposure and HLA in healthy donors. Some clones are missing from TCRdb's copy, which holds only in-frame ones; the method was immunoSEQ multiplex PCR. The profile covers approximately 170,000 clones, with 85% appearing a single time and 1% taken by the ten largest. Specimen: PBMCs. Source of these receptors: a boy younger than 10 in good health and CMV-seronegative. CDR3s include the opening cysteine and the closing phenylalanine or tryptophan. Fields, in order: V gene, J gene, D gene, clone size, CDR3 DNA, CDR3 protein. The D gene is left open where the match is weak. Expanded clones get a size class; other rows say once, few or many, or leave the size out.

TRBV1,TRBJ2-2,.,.,TGCACCAGCAGCCAAGAAGGACTAGCGGGAGCCATGAACACCGGGGAGCTGTTTTTT,CTSSQEGLAGAMNTGELFF
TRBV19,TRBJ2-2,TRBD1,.,TGTGCCAGTAGCCAAGTACAGGGGGCAGGACGGGGGGAGCTGTTTTTT,CASSQVQGAGRGELFF
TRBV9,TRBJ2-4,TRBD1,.,TGTGCCAGCAGCGTAGCGGGACAGGGGTTCCAGGGGGACATTCAGTACTTC,CASSVAGQGFQGDIQYF
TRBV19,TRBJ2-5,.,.,TGTGCCAGTACCTTTCCGGGGGAGACCCAGTACTTC,CASTFPGETQYF
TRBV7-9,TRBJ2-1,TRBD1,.,TGTGCCAGCAGCTTAAGAGGCCGACAGGGGTATAATGAGCAGTTCTTC,CASSLRGRQGYNEQFF
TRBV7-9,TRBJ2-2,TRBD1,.,TGTGCCAGCAGCCTCCGGGACAGGGGAATTAGCGGGGAGCTGTTTTTT,CASSLRDRGISGELFF
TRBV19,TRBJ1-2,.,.,TGTGCCAGTAGTATAGCCTCGACACGTATTGATGGCTACACCTTC,CASSIASTRIDGYTF
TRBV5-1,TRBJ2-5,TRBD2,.,TGCGCCAGCAGCTTGGGGTTGGGCAGCGGGGGGTCCCGGTCCGAGACCCAGTACTTC,CASSLGLGSGGSRSETQYF
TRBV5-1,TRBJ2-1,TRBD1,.,TGCGCCAGCAGTGCCCCGGGACAGATTTTTGTGCATGAGCAGTTCTTC,CASSAPGQIFVHEQFF
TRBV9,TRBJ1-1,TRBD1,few,TGTGCCAGCAGCGTAGGGACAGGGGGCGGCACTGAAGCTTTCTTT,CASSVGTGGGTEAFF
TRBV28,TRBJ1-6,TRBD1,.,TGTGCCAGCAGTTCAAAACAGGGGTCCTATAATTCACCCCTCCACTTT,CASSSKQGSYNSPLHF
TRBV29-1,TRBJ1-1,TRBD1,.,TGCAGCGTTGAAGGTCAGGGGGGGAACACTGAAGCTTTCTTT,CSVEGQGGNTEAFF
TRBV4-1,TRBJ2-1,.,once,TGCGCCAGCAGCCAATTAAATGCGTTCCGCGTCTCCTACAATGAGCAGTTCTTC,CASSQLNAFRVSYNEQFF
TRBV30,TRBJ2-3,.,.,TGTGCCTGGAGTGCAACCGGGGCAGATACGCAGTATTTT,CAWSATGADTQYF
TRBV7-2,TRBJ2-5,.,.,TGTGCCAGCAGCCCAGGAGAGACCCAGTACTTC,CASSPGETQYF
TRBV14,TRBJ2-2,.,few,TGTGCCAGCAGCTTGAGAAGGGGCACCGGGGAGCTGTTTTTT,CASSLRRGTGELFF
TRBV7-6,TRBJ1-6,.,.,TGTGCCAGCAGCTCTAATCCGGGGGGGGGTAAAGGTAATTCACCCCTCCACTTT,CASSSNPGGGKGNSPLHF
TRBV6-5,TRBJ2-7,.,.,TGTGCCAGCAGTGAACTGGAGGGGTACGAGCAGTACTTC,CASSELEGYEQYF
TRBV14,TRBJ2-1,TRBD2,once,TGTGCCAGCAGCCCGGCGGGAGGGTACAATGAGCAGTTCTTC,CASSPAGGYNEQFF
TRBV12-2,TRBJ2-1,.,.,TGCATCGGACAGGGGGCGAGAAATGAGCAGTTCTTC,CIGQGARNEQFF
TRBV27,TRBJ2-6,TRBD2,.,TGTGCCAGCACCCCGAGGCCACTAGCGGGAGATTTAATCCCTGGGGCCAACGTCCTGACTTTC,CASTPRPLAGDLIPGANVLTF
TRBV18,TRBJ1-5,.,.,TGTGCCAGCTCACCACGAGGTCAGCCCCAGCATTTT,CASSPRGQPQHF
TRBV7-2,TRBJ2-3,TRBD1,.,TGTGCCAGCAGCTTAGGGACAGGGGTTAACACAGATACGCAGTATTTT,CASSLGTGVNTDTQYF
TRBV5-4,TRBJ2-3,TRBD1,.,TGTGCCAGCAGCTTGGGCGGACAGGGGTCAGATACGCAGTATTTT,CASSLGGQGSDTQYF
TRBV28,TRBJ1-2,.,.,TGTGCCATCCAATCTGACAGCGGCTACACCTTC,CAIQSDSGYTF
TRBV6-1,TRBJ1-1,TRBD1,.,TGTGCCAGCAGTGCTAAACCCGGGACAGGGAAAGCTGTCACTGAAGCTTTCTTT,CASSAKPGTGKAVTEAFF
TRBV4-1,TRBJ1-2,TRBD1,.,TGCGCCAGCAGCCAAGATCAAGTAACAGGGGATGGCTATGGCTACACCTTC,CASSQDQVTGDGYGYTF
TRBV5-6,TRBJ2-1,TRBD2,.,TGTGCCAGCAGCTTGGGCGGGACTAGCTACAATGAGCAGTTCTTC,CASSLGGTSYNEQFF
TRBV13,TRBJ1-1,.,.,TGTGCCAGCAGCTACAACGGGGGGGGCGCTGAAGCTTTCTTT,CASSYNGGGAEAFF
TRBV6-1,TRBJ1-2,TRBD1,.,TGTGCCAGCAGTAAAGCCGGGACAGGGAGGGGATATGGCTACACCTTC,CASSKAGTGRGYGYTF
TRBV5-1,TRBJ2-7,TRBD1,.,TGCGCCAGCAGCCCCGGACAGGCGCGGAGCGAGCAGTACTTC,CASSPGQARSEQYF
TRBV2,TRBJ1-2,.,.,TGTGCCAGCAGTGTCGATTCGCCGAGTGGCTACACCTTC,CASSVDSPSGYTF
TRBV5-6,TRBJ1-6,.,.,TGTGCCAGCAGCTTGGAGGGGGGGCCGGATTCACCCCTCCACTTT,CASSLEGGPDSPLHF
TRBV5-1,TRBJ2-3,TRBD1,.,TGCGCCAGCAGCTCCGGACAGGGTCGGGATACGCAGTATTTT,CASSSGQGRDTQYF
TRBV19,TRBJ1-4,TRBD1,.,TGTGCCAGTAGTATATTGGGACAGGTCATTTTT,CASSILGQVIF
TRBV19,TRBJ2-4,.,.,TGTGCCAGTAGTGCGTTGGGATGGGGGGATGCCAAAAACATTCAGTACTTC,CASSALGWGDAKNIQYF
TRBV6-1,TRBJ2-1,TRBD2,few,TGTGCCAGCAGTGAAGCGGTAGCGGGAATAGATGAGCAGTTCTTC,CASSEAVAGIDEQFF
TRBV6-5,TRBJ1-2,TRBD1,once,TGTGCCAGCAGTTACTCGACAGGGGGCGGTTTGGGCTACACCTTC,CASSYSTGGGLGYTF
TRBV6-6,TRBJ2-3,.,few,TGTGCCAGCAGTTACTCGAGAGGGGATACGCAGTATTTT,CASSYSRGDTQYF
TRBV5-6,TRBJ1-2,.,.,TGTGCCAGCAGCCCGACGGGGATAGATGGCTACACCTTC,CASSPTGIDGYTF
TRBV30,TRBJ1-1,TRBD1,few,TGTGCCTGGAACCTACAGGGGGCGAACACTGAAGCTTTCTTT,CAWNLQGANTEAFF
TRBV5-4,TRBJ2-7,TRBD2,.,TGTGCCAGCAACACGGGACTAGCGGGCCACGAGCAGTACTTC,CASNTGLAGHEQYF
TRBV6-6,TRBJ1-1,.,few,TGTGCCAGCAGTTACCCCCCGTGGCGGGACAACACTGAAGCTTTCTTT,CASSYPPWRDNTEAFF
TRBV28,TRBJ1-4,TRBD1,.,TGTGCCAGCAGTTTATTGGGAGGGGGGACAGGTAAATTGGTGGGACTGTTTTTT,CASSLLGGGTGKLVGLFF
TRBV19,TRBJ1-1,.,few,TGTGCCAGTATTGAGGGAGGCACTGAAGCTTTCTTT,CASIEGGTEAFF
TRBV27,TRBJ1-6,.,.,TGTGCCAGCAGTTCCCCAGGGGTTCGCTCACCCCTCCACTTT,CASSSPGVRSPLHF
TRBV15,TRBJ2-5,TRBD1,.,TGTGCCACCAGCGGGACAGTCCAAGAGACCCAGTACTTC,CATSGTVQETQYF
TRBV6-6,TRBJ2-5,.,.,TGTGCCAGTAGTCGGCCCCGTGGGGCGGAAGAGACCCAGTACTTC,CASSRPRGAEETQYF
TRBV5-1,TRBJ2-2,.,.,TGCGCCAGCAGTTCGACAGTGCTAATTAACACCGGGGAGCTGTTTTTT,CASSSTVLINTGELFF
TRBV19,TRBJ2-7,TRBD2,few,TGTGCCAGTAGCGCACTAGCGGGAGAGGGAGGGCAGTACTTC,CASSALAGEGGQYF
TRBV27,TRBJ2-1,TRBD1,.,TGTGCCAGCAGTCTGGGACAGGGGCGATACAATGAGCAGTTCTTC,CASSLGQGRYNEQFF